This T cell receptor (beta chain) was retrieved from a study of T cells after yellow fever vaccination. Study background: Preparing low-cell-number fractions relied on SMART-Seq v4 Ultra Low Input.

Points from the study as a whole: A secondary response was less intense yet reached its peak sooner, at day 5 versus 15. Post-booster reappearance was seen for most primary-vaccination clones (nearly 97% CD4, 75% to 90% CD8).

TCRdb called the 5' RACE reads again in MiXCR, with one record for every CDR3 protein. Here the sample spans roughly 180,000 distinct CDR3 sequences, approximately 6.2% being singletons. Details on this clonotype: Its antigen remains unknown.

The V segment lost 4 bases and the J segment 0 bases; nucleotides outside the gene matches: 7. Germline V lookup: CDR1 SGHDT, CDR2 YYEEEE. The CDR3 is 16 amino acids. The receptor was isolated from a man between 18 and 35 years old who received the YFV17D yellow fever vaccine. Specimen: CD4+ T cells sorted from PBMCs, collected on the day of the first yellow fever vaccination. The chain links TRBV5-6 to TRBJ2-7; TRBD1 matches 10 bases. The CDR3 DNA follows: TGTGCCAGCAGCCAGGGACAGGGGCGAAACTCCTACGAGCAGTACTTC. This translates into CASSQGQGRNSYEQYF.